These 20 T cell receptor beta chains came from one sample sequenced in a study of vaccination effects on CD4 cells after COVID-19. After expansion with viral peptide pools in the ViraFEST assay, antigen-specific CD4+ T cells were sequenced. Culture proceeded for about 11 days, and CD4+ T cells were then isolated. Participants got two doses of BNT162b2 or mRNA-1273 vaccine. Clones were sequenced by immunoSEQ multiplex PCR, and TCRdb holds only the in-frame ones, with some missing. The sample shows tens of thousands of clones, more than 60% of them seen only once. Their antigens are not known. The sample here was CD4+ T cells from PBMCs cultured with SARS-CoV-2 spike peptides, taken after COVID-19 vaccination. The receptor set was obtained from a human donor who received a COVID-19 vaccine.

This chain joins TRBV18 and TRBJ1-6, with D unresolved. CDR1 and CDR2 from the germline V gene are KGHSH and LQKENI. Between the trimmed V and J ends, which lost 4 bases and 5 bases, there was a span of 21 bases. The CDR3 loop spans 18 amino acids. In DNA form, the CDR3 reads TGTGCCAGCTCACTACCCACGTTGGTCAGATTAAATAATTCACCCCTCCACTTT. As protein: CASSLPTLVRLNNSPLHF.

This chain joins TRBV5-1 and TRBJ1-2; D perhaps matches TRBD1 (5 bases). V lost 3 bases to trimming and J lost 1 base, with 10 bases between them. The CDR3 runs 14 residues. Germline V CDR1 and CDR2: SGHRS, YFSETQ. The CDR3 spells CASSSDMNNYGYTF. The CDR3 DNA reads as TGCGCCAGCAGCTCGGACATGAATAACTATGGCTACACCTTC.

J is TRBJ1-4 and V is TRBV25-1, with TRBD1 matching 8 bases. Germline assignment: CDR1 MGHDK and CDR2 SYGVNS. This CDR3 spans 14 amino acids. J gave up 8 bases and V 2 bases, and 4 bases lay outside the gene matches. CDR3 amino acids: CASSETGGGEKLFF. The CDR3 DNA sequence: TGTGCCAGCAGTGAAACAGGGGGAGGCGAAAAACTGTTTTTT.

In DNA form, the CDR3 reads TGCGCCAGCAGCCAACAGAGCTCCTACAATGAGCAGTTCTTC. This encodes CASSQQSSYNEQFF. This chain joins TRBV5-1 and TRBJ2-1; D is unresolved. Trimming took 4 bases from V and 0 from J, leaving 8 bases between them. This CDR3 is 14 amino acids long. Germline CDR1 SGHRS, CDR2 YFSETQ.

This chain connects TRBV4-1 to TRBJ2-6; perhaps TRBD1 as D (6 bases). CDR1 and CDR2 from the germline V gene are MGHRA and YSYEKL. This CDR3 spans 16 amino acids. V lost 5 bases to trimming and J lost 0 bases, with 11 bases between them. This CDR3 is CASSGQWVSGANVLTF. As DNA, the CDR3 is TGCGCCAGCAGCGGACAGTGGGTCTCTGGGGCCAACGTCCTGACTTTC.

The CDR3 here is CASSLRTTDSSPGYTF. DNA of the CDR3: TGTGCCAGCTCATTACGGACCACGGACTCATCACCTGGCTACACCTTC. J is TRBJ1-2 and V is TRBV18; no clear D. Trimming removed 5 bases from V and 7 bases from J, with 23 bases in between. This CDR3 is 16 amino acids long. CDR1 is KGHSH, CDR2 LQKENI, per germline. The full variable domain, with the rest looked up from reference TRBV18 and TRBJ1-2, is NAGVMQNPRHLVRRRGQEARLRCSPMKGHSHVYWYRQLPEEGLKFMVYLQKENIIDESGMPKERFSAEFPKEGPSILRIQQVVRGDSAAYFCASSLRTTDSSPGYTFGSGTRLTVV.

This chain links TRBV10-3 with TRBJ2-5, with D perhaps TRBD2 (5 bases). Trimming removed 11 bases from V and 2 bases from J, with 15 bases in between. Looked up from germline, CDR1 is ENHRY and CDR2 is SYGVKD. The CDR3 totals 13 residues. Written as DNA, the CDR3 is TGTGCCGGAGCAGAGGGCGGGCAAGAGACCCAGTACTTC. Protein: CAGAEGGQETQYF.

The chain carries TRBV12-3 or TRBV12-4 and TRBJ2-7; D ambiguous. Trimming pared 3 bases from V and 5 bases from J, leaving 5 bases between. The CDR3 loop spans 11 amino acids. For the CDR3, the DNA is TGTGCCAGCAGTTTTGCCCACGAGCAGTACTTC. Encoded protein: CASSFAHEQYF.

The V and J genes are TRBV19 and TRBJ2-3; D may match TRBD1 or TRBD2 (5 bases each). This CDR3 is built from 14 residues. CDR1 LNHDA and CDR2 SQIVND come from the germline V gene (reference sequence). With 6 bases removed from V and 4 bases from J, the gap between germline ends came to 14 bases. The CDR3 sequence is CASRIPGTADTQYF. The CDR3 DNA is TGTGCCAGTAGAATCCCAGGGACGGCAGATACGCAGTATTTT.

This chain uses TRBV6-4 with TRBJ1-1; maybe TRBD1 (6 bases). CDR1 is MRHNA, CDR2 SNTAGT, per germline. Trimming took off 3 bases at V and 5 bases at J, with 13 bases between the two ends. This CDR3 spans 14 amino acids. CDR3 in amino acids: CASSERRGETEAFF. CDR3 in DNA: TGTGCCAGCAGTGAGAGGAGGGGGGAGACTGAAGCTTTCTTT.

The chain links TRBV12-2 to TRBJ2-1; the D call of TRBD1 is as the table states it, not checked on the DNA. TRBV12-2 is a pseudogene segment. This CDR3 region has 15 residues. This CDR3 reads CASRLRTTSYNEQFF. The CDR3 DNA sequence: TGTGCAAGTCGCCTCCGGACAACCTCCTACAATGAGCAGTTCTTC.

Written as DNA, the CDR3 is TGTGCCAGCAGGGACAGGGCTAATGAAAAACTGTTTTTT. Protein product: CASRDRANEKLFF. The rearrangement uses TRBV6-5 and TRBJ1-4, with 8 bases aligning to TRBD1. The CDR3 is 13 amino acids. The junction had 0 bases not matched to a gene; V was cut back by 6 bases and J by 3 bases. In germline, CDR1 is MNHEY, CDR2 SVGAGI.

Here the CDR3 reads CASSLGDRNQPQHF. For the CDR3, the DNA is TGTGCCAGCAGCTTAGGTGATCGCAATCAGCCCCAGCATTTT. The chain employs TRBV7-9 and TRBJ1-5; D is uncertain. Germline CDR1 reads SEHNR; CDR2 reads FQNEAQ (reference sequence). V was clipped by 1 base and J by 2 bases, with 6 bases between them. This CDR3 is 14 amino acids long.

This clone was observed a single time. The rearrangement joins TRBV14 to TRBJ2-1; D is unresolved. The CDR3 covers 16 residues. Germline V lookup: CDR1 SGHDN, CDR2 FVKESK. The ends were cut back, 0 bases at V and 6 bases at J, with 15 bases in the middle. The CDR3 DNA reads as TGTGCCAGCAGCCAAGATGGGTGGGCCCGAAGCAATGAGCAGTTCTTC. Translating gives CASSQDGWARSNEQFF.

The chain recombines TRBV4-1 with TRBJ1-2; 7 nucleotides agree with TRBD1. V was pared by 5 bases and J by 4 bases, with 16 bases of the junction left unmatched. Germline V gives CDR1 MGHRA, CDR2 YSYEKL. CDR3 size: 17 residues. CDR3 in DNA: TGCGCCAGCAGCTTTACAGGGGAGGGGTTTAGCGTCTATGGCTACACCTTC. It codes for CASSFTGEGFSVYGYTF.

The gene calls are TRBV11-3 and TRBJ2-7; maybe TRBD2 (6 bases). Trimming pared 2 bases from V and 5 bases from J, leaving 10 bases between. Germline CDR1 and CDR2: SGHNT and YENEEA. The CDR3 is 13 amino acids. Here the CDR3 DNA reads TGTGCCAGCAGCTTAACCGGGAGCGACGAGCAGTACTTC. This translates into CASSLTGSDEQYF.

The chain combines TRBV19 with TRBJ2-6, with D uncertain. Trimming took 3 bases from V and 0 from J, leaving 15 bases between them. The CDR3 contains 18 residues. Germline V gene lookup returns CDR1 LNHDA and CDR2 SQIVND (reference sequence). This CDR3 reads CASSMGWGYRSGANVLTF. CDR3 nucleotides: TGTGCCAGTAGTATGGGGTGGGGATATCGCTCTGGGGCCAACGTCCTGACTTTC.

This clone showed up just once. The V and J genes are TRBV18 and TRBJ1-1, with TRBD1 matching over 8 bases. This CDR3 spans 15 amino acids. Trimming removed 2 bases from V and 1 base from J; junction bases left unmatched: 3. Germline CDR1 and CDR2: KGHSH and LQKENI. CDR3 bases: TGTGCCAGCTCACCAGGACAGGGTGGGAACACTGAAGCTTTCTTT. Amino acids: CASSPGQGGNTEAFF. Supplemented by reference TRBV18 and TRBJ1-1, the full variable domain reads NAGVMQNPRHLVRRRGQEARLRCSPMKGHSHVYWYRQLPEEGLKFMVYLQKENIIDESGMPKERFSAEFPKEGPSILRIQQVVRGDSAAYFCASSPGQGGNTEAFFGQGTRLTVV.

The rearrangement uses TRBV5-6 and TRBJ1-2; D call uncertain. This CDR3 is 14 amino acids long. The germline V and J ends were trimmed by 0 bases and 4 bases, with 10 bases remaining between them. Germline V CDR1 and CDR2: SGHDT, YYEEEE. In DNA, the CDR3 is TGTGCCAGCAGCTTGGTGGGCGTTGGCTATGGCTACACCTTC. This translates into CASSLVGVGYGYTF.

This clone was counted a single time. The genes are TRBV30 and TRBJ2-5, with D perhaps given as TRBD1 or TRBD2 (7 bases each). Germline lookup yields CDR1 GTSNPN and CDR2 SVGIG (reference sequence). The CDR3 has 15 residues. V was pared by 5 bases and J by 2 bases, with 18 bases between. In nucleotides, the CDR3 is TGTGCCTGGGCTGTGACAGGGCGGGGGCAAGAGACCCAGTACTTC. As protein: CAWAVTGRGQETQYF.